The next 17 T cell receptor beta chains were all read from a single sample in a study of blood T cell repertoires in COVID-19. Sequencing was performed with immunoSEQ multiplex PCR; in TCRdb, only in-frame clones are kept and a portion is missing. The sample contains 50,000 to 75,000 clones, roughly 78% of which appear only once. The sample consisted of peripheral blood. These receptors were collected from a man between 60 and 75 years old with COVID-19, enrolled during active disease.

This clone was picked up one time. The chain joins TRBV6-6 to TRBJ1-4; 10 bases are shared with TRBD1. CDR3 length: 15 residues. V lost 1 base to trimming and J lost 8 bases; unmatched junction nucleotides: 4. Germline V gene lookup returns CDR1 MNHNY and CDR2 SVGAGI (reference sequence). The CDR3: CASSYYGQGGEKLFF. DNA for the CDR3: TGTGCCAGCAGTTACTACGGACAGGGGGGAGAAAAACTGTTTTTT.

V is TRBV2 and J is TRBJ2-2; 9 nucleotides align to TRBD1. V trimming: 6 bases; J trimming: 6 bases; junction bases outside the gene matches: 8. This CDR3 is built from 15 residues. Germline V gene sequence: CDR1 SNHLY, CDR2 FYNNEI. The CDR3 DNA sequence: TGTGCCAGCAGGGGGGACAGGGCCAATCCCGGGGAGCTGTTTTTT. Translated, it gives CASRGDRANPGELFF. The entire variable domain, with the rest obtained from reference TRBV2 and TRBJ2-2, is as follows: EPEVTQTPSHQVTQMGQEVILRCVPISNHLYFYWYRQILGQKVEFLVSFYNNEISEKSEIFDDQFSVERPDGSNFTLKIRSTKLEDSAMYFCASRGDRANPGELFFGEGSRLTVL.

Notes on this clone: An end of the junction does not agree with germline; a read error may underlie this. The V call is TRBV3-1 (or the pseudogene TRBV3-2), the J call TRBJ2-5, with 7 bases identical to TRBD2. CDR1 LGHDT and CDR2 YNNKEL come from the germline V gene (reference sequence). This CDR3 has 15 amino acids. Here the CDR3 reads CASSQEPTSFAGRDF. The CDR3 DNA reads as TGTGCCAGCAGCCAAGAACCTACGAGTTTTGCGGGGAGGGACTTC.

This chain links TRBV6-1 with TRBJ1-6, with D unresolved. The CDR3 spans 16 residues. CDR1 and CDR2 (germline): MNHNS, SASEGT. V shed 2 bases and J shed 0 bases, with 8 bases lying between them. Written as DNA, the CDR3 is TGTGCCAGCAGTGAAATAGGGAGCTCCTATAATTCACCCCTCCACTTT. As protein: CASSEIGSSYNSPLHF.

The V gene is TRBV9, the J gene TRBJ2-7; D gene uncertain. Germline V gives CDR1 SGDLS, CDR2 YYNGEE. V was pared by 0 bases and J by 2 bases, with 9 bases between. The CDR3 loop spans 14 amino acids. The CDR3 sequence: CASSVDPEPYEQYF. The CDR3 nucleotides read TGTGCCAGCAGCGTAGACCCCGAGCCCTACGAGCAGTACTTC.

This clone was detected a few times. The genes are TRBV6-5 and TRBJ1-4; a possible D gene is TRBD1 (5 bases). With 8 bases removed from V and 7 bases from J, the gap between germline ends came to 17 bases. The CDR3 sequence is 14 residues long. CDR1 is MNHEY and CDR2 is SVGAGI in the germline V gene. The CDR3 DNA sequence: TGTGCCAGCCGGGGGGAGCGTTGGGGTGAAAAACTGTTTTTT. The encoded protein is CASRGERWGEKLFF.

The chain has TRBV7-2 and TRBJ2-3; 8 bases align to TRBD2. From germline, CDR1 is SGHTA and CDR2 FQGNSA. CDR3 length equals 14 residues. V lost 5 bases, J lost 4 bases, and 5 bases stayed unmatched. CDR3 loop: CASSNAGGSDTQYF. CDR3 nucleotides: TGTGCCAGCAGCAACGCGGGGGGATCAGATACGCAGTATTTT.

This clone has a count of ten or more. The V and J genes are TRBV5-1 and TRBJ2-2; D possibly corresponds to TRBD2 (6 bases). Germline V CDR1 and CDR2: SGHRS, YFSETQ. This CDR3 has 16 residues. The V end lost 0 bases, the J end lost 5 bases, and 14 bases lay between the germline ends. The CDR3 bases are TGCGCCAGCAGCTTGGTTGTAGCGGCACTAACCGGGGAGCTGTTTTTT. As protein: CASSLVVAALTGELFF.

The chain employs TRBV7-3 and TRBJ2-2, with 9 bases fitting TRBD2. Germline V gene sequence: CDR1 SGHTA, CDR2 FQGTGA. Unmatched junction bases numbered 3, after V lost 6 bases and J lost 1 base. The CDR3 is 15 residues long. CDR3 loop: CASSSSGMNTGELFF. The CDR3 DNA is TGTGCCAGCAGTTCTAGCGGGATGAACACCGGGGAGCTGTTTTTT.

This clone was seen only once. This chain joins TRBV6-6 and TRBJ1-1; D perhaps matches TRBD1 (6 bases). Germline V gene data show CDR1 as MNHNY and CDR2 as SVGAGI (reference sequence). The germline V and J ends were trimmed by 5 bases and 1 base, with 17 bases remaining between them. The CDR3 contains 16 residues. The CDR3 region is CASSLRREGENTEAFF. DNA of the CDR3: TGTGCCAGCAGTCTTCGTCGGGAGGGGGAGAACACTGAAGCTTTCTTT.

The chain uses TRBV20-1 and TRBJ2-1; 10 nucleotides agree with TRBD1. The germline CDR1 and CDR2 sequences are DFQATT and SNEGSKA (reference sequence). This CDR3 spans 15 amino acids. V shed 3 bases and J 4 bases; nucleotides not matched to a gene: 6. DNA for the CDR3: TGCAGTGCTAGTGGATGGACAGGGGGATACAATGAGCAGTTCTTC. It yields the protein CSASGWTGGYNEQFF.

This sequence joins TRBV5-4 and TRBJ2-1, with 7 bases aligning to TRBD1. This CDR3 contains 15 residues. Trimming cost V 7 bases and J 7 bases; bases outside gene matches: 14. Germline CDR1 SGHNT, CDR2 YYREEE (reference sequence). The CDR3 region has the DNA TGTGCCAGCCCCGATAGGCCAGGGGGTGGGAATGAGCAGTTCTTC. This gives the protein CASPDRPGGGNEQFF.

CDR3 DNA: TGTGCCAGTAGTCAATCAGCGTTCTCCTACAATGAGCAGTTCTTC. It codes for CASSQSAFSYNEQFF. The rearrangement joins TRBV19 to TRBJ2-1; D not certain. The germline V gene encodes CDR1 LNHDA and CDR2 SQIVND (reference sequence). V was shortened by 5 bases and J by 0 bases, with 11 bases between the two germline ends. The CDR3 contains 15 residues.

CDR3 sequence reads: CASSEAPRDTNGYTF. The CDR3 coding sequence is TGTGCCAGCAGTGAAGCCCCCCGGGACACAAATGGCTACACCTTC. This chain joins TRBV2 and TRBJ1-2, with D possibly being TRBD1 (6 bases). Germline V gene sequence: CDR1 SNHLY, CDR2 FYNNEI. V lost 0 bases, J lost 6 bases, and 14 bases lay in between. The CDR3 contains 15 residues.

The V call is TRBV6-5, the J call TRBJ2-1, with D perhaps TRBD1 (5 bases). Between the trimmed V and J ends, which lost 7 bases and 4 bases, there was a span of 11 bases. This CDR3 spans 13 amino acids. CDR1 is MNHEY and CDR2 is SVGAGI in the germline V gene. The CDR3 nucleotides are TGTGCCAGCAAGGTGGACACATACAATGAGCAGTTCTTC. This encodes CASKVDTYNEQFF.

This clone was counted ten times or more. The V call is TRBV3-1 (or the pseudogene TRBV3-2), the J call TRBJ2-1; tentative D call: TRBD2 (6 bases). Germline values: CDR1 LGHDT, CDR2 YNNKEL (reference sequence). The CDR3 is made up of 16 amino acids. V lost 1 base to trimming and J lost 2 bases, with 12 bases between them. The CDR3 DNA is TGTGCCAGCAGCCAAGGTACCGGGAGAGCCTACAATGAGCAGTTCTTC. It codes for CASSQGTGRAYNEQFF.

The chain employs TRBV6-6 and TRBJ1-6; D not certain. Looked up from germline, CDR1 is MNHNY and CDR2 is SVGAGI (reference sequence). V was cut by 6 bases and J by 9 bases, with 21 bases left in between. The CDR3 has 16 residues. For the CDR3, the DNA is TGTGCCAGCAGCCCCATATGGGCGATTCTTCCTTCACCCCTCCACTTT. Translation: CASSPIWAILPSPLHF.